The subject of this entry is one T cell receptor beta chain. This CDR3 spans 12 amino acids. Looked up from germline, CDR1 is SGHNT and CDR2 is YYREEE (reference sequence). After removal of 3 bases from V and 6 bases from J, the junction contained 0 bases not matched to a gene. The data are from a study of OX40 agonist ivuxolimab in advanced cancers. Data came from immunoSEQ multiplex PCR; TCRdb stores just in-frame clones and leaves some out. In the table there are about 20,000 clones, 75% to 95% of which are singletons. The origin of this receptor is an adult with an advanced solid tumor such as melanoma, head and neck, liver or kidney cancer. Material: CD4+ or CD8+ T cells sorted from blood, obtained in a trial of the OX40 agonist ivuxolimab. The chain joins TRBV5-4 to TRBJ1-1, with 9 nucleotides matching TRBD1. As DNA, the CDR3 is TGTGCCAGCAGCTGGACAGGGGCTGAAGCTTTCTTT. Translating it yields CASSWTGAEAFF.